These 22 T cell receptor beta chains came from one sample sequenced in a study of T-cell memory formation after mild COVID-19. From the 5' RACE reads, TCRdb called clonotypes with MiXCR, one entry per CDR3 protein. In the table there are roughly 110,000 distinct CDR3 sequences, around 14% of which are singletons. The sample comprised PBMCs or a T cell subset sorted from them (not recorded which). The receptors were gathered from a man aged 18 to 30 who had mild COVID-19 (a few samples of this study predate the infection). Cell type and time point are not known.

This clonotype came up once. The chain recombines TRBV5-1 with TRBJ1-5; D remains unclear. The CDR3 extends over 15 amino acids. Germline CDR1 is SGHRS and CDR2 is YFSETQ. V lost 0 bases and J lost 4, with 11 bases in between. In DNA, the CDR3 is TGCGCCAGCAGCTTGGAGGGAGCTGGTAATCAGCCCCAGCATTTT. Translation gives CASSLEGAGNQPQHF.

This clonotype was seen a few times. CDR3 coding DNA: TGTGCCAGCAGCCAAGAGACCCCCGGGGCCAACGTCCTGACTTTC. It is translated as CASSQETPGANVLTF. This chain joins TRBV4-2 and TRBJ2-6; no clear D gene. V lost 0 bases to trimming and J lost 4 bases, with 7 bases between them. The CDR3 covers 15 residues. CDR1 is LGHNA, CDR2 YNFKEQ, per germline.

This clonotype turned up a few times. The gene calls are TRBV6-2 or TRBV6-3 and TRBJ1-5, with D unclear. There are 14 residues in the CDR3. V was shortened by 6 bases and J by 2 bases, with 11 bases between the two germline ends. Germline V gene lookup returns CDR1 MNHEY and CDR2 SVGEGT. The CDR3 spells CASSLRLRNQPQHF. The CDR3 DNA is TGTGCCAGCAGCCTACGGCTCCGCAATCAGCCCCAGCATTTT.

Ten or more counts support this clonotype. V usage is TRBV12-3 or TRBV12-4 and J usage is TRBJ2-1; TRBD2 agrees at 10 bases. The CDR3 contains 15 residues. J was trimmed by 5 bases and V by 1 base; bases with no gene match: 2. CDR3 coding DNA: TGTGCCAGCAGTTTAGGGACTAGCGGAAACAATGAGCAGTTCTTC. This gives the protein CASSLGTSGNNEQFF.

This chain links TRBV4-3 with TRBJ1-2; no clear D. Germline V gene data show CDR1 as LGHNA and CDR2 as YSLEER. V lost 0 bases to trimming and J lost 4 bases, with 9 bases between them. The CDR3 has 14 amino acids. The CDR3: CASSQDPGVYGYTF. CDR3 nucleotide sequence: TGCGCCAGCAGCCAAGATCCGGGAGTCTATGGCTACACCTTC.

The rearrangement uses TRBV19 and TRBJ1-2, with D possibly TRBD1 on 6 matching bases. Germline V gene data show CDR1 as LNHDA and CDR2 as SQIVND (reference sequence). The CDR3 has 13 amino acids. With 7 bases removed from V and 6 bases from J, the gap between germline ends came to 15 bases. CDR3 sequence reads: CASTKQGRHGYTF. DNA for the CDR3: TGTGCCAGTACCAAACAGGGCAGGCATGGCTACACCTTC.

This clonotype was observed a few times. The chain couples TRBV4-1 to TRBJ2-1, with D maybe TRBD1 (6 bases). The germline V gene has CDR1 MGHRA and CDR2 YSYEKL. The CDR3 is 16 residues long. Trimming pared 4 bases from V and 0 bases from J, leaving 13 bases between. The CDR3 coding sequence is TGCGCCAGCAGCCTAACCGGGACAAGCTCCTACAATGAGCAGTTCTTC. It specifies CASSLTGTSSYNEQFF.

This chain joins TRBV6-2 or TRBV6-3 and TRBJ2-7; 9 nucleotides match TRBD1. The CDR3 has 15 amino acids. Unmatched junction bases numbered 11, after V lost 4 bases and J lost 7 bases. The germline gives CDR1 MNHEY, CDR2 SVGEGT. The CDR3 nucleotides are TGTGCCAGCAGTTCCCGGACAGGGGCGTTTCTTGAGCAGTACGTC. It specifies CASSSRTGAFLEQYV.

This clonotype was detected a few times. The CDR3 sequence is CASSDRERYEQYF. The CDR3 DNA follows: TGTGCCAGCAGTGACAGGGAGCGCTACGAGCAGTACTTC. The chain recombines TRBV2 with TRBJ2-7, with D possibly called TRBD1 or TRBD2 (5 bases each). This CDR3 has 13 amino acids. From germline, CDR1 is SNHLY and CDR2 FYNNEI. The V and J ends lost 3 bases and 3 bases respectively, with 9 bases between them.

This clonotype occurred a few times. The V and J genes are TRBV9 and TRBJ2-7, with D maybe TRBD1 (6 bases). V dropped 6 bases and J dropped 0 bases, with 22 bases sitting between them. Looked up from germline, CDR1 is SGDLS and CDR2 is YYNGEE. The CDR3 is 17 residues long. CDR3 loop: CASILVRDTESSYEQYF. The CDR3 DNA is TGTGCCAGCATCCTGGTAAGGGACACTGAGAGCTCCTACGAGCAGTACTTC.

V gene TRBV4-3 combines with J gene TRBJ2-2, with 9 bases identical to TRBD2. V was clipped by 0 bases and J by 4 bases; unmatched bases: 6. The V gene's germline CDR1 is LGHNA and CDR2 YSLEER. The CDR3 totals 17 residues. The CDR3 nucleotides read TGCGCCAGCAGCCAAGACAGCGGGGGGCCGGGCACCGGGGAGCTGTTTTTT. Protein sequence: CASSQDSGGPGTGELFF.

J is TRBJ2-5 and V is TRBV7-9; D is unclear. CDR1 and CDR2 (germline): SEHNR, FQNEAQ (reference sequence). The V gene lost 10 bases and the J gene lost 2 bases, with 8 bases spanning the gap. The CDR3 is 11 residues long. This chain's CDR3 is CATRIQETQYF. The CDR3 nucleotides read TGTGCCACCAGAATACAAGAGACCCAGTACTTC.

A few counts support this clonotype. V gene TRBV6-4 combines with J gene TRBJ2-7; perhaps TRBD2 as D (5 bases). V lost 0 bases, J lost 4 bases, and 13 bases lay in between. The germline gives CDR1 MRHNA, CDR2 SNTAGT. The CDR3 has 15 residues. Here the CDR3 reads CASSDSGNQEYEQYV. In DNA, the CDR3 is TGTGCCAGCAGTGACTCCGGGAATCAAGAGTACGAGCAGTACGTC.

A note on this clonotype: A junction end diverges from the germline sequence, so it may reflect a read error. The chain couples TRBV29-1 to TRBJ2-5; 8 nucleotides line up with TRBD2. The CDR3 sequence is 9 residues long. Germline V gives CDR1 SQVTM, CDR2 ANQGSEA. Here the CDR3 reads CSVMTSVPF. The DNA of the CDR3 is TGCAGCGTTATGACTAGCGTGCCCTTC.

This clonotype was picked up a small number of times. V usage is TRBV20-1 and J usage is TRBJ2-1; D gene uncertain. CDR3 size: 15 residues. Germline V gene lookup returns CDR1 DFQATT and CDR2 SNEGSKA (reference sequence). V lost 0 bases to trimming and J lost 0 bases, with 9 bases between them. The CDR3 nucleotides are TGCAGTGCTAGAGATCACCGGAGCTCCTACAATGAGCAGTTCTTC. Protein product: CSARDHRSSYNEQFF.

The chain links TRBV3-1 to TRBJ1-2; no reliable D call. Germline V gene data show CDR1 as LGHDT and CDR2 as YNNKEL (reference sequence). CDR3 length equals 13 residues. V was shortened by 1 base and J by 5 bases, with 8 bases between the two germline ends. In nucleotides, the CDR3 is TGTGCCAGCAGCCAAGCGGAGGAGTATGGCTACACCTTC. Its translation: CASSQAEEYGYTF.

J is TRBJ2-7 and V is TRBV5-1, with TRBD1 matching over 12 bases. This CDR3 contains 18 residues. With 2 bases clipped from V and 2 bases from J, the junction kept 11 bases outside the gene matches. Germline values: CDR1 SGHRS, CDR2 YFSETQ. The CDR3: CASSFGGQGAVRTYEQYF. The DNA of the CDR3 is TGCGCCAGCAGCTTTGGGGGACAGGGGGCCGTTAGAACCTACGAGCAGTACTTC.

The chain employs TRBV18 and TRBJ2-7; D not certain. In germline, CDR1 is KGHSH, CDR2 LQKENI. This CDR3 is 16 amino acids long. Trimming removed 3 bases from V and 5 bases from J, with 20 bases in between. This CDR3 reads CASSPHPRTLSHEQYV. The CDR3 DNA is TGTGCCAGCTCACCCCACCCGCGGACCCTGAGCCACGAGCAGTACGTC.

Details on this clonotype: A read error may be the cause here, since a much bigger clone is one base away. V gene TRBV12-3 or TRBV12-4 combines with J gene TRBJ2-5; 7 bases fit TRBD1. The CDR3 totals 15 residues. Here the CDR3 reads CAGSLAQGQRKTQYF. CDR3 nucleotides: TGTGCCGGCAGTTTGGCACAGGGGCAGAGGAAGACCCAGTACTTC.

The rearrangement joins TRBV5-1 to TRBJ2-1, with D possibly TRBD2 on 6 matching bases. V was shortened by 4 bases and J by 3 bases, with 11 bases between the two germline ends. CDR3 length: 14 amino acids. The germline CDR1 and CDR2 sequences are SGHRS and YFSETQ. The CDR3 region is CASSQNSGYNEQFF. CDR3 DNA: TGCGCCAGCAGCCAGAATAGCGGCTACAATGAGCAGTTCTTC.

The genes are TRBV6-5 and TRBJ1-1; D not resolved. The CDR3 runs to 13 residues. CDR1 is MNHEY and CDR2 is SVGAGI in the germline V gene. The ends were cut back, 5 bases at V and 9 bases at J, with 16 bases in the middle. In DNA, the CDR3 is TGTGCCAGCAGTCCCATGGAGTTGGGAAAAGCTTTCTTT. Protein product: CASSPMELGKAFF.

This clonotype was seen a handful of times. The DNA for the CDR3 is TGTGCCAGCAGTTTGGGACGGACAAGGGGCTACACCTTC. Translated: CASSLGRTRGYTF. The rearrangement joins TRBV27 to TRBJ1-2; a weak D match, TRBD1 (5 bases). This CDR3 has 13 amino acids. Trimming removed 3 bases at V and 8 bases at J, with 13 bases between. Germline V gene lookup returns CDR1 MNHEY and CDR2 SMNVEV (reference sequence).